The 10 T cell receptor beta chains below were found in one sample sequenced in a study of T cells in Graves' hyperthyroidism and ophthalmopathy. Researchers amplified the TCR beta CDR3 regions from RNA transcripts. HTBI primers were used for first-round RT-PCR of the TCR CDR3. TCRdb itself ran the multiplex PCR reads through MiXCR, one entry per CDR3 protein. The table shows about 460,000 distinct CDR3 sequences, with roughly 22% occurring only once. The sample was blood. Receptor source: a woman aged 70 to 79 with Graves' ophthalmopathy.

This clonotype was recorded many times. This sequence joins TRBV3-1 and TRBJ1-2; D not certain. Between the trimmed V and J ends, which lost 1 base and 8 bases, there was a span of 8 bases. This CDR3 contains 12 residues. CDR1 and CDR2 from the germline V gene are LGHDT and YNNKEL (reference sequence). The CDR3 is CASSQADGGYTF. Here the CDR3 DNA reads TGTGCCAGCAGCCAAGCGGACGGAGGCTACACCTTC. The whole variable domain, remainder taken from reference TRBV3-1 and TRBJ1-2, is DTAVSQTPKYLVTQMGNDKSIKCEQNLGHDTMYWYKQDSKKFLKIMFSYNNKELIINETVPNRFSPKSPDKAHLNLHINSLELGDSAVYFCASSQADGGYTFGSGTRLTVV.

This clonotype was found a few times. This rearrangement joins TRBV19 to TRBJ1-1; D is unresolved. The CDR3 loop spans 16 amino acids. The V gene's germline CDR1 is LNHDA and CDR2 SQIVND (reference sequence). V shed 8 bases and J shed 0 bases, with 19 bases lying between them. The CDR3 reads CASLPTDSVVNTEAFF. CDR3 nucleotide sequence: TGTGCCAGTTTACCGACGGACTCAGTTGTGAACACTGAAGCTTTCTTT.

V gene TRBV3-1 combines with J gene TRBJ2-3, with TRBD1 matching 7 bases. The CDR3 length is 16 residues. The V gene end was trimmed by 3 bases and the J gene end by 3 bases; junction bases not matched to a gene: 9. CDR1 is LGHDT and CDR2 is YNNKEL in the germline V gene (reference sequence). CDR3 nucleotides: TGTGCCAGCAGCCAGCCCGGTGACAGGGTGACAGATACGCAGTATTTT. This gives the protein CASSQPGDRVTDTQYF.

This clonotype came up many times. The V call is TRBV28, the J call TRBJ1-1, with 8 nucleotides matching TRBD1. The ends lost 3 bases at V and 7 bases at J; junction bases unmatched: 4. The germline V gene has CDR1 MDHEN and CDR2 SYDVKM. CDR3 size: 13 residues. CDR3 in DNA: TGTGCCAGCAGTTTTCACGGACAGGGTGAAGCTTTCTTT. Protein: CASSFHGQGEAFF.

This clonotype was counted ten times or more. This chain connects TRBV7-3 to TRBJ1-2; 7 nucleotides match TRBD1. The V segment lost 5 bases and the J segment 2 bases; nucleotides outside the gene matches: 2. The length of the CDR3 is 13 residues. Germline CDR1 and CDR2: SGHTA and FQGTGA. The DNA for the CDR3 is TGTGCCAGCAGCCAGGGACAGAACTATGGCTACACCTTC. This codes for CASSQGQNYGYTF.

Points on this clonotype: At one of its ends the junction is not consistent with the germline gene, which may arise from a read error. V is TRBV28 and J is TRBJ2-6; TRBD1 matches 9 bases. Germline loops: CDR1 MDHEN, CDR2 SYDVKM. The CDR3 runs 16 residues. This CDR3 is CAGSEGTGSGANVLTF. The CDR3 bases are TGTGCCGGCAGTGAAGGGACAGGGTCTGGGGCCAACGTCCTGACTTTC.

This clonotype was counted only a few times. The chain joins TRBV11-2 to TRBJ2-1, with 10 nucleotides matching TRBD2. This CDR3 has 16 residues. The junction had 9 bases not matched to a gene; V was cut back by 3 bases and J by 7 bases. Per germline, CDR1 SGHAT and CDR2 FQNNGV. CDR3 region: CASSFHLAGVDNEQFF. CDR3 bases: TGTGCCAGCAGCTTCCACCTAGCGGGAGTGGATAATGAGCAGTTCTTC.

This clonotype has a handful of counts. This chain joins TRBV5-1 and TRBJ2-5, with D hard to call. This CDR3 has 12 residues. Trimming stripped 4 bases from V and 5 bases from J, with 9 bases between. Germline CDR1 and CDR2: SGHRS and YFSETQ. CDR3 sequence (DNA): TGCGCCAGCAGCAAGTATCCGGAGACCCAGTACTTC. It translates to CASSKYPETQYF.

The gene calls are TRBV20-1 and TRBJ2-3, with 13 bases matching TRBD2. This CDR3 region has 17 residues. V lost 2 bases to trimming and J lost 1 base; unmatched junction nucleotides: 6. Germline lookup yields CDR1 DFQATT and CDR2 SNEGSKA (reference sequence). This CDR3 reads CSARPPGLAGGTDTQYF. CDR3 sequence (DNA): TGCAGTGCTAGACCGCCCGGACTAGCGGGGGGCACAGATACGCAGTATTTT.

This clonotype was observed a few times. CDR3 in amino acids: CSAKTGYDGYTF. The CDR3 DNA is TGCAGTGCAAAGACAGGGTATGATGGCTACACCTTC. The gene calls are TRBV20-1 and TRBJ1-2, with 7 bases aligning to TRBD1. Trimming removed 6 bases from V and 6 bases from J; junction bases left unmatched: 7. This CDR3 is 12 amino acids long. In germline, CDR1 is DFQATT, CDR2 SNEGSKA (reference sequence).